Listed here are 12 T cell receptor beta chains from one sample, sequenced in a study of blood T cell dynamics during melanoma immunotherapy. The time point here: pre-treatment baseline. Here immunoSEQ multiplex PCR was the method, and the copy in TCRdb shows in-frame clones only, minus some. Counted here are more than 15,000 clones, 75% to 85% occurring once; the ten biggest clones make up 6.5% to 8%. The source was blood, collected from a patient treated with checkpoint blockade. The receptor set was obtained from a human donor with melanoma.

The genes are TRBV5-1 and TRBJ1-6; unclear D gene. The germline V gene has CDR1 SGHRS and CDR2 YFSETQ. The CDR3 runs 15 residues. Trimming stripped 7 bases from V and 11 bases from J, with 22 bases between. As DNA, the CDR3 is TGCGCCAGCCGACCCAACGGTGCCGTGTTGGCACCCCTCCACTTT. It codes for CASRPNGAVLAPLHF.

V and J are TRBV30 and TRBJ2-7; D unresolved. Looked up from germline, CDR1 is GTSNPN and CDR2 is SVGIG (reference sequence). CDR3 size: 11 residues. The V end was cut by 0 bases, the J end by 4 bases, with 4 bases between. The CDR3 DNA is TGTGCCTGGAGTGTTGGGTACGAGCAGTACTTC. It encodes CAWSVGYEQYF.

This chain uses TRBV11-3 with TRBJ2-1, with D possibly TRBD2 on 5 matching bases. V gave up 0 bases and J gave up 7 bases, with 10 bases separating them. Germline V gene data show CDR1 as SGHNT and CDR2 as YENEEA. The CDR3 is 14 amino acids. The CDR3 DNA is TGTGCCAGCAGCTTAGATCCATGGGAGAATGAGCAGTTCTTC. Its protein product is CASSLDPWENEQFF.

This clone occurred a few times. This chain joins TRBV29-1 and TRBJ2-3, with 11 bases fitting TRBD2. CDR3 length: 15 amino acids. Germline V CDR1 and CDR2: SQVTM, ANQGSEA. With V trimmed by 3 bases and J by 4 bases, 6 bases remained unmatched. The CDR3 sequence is CSVDPSGRIADTQYF. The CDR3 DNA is TGCAGCGTTGATCCTAGCGGGAGGATAGCAGATACGCAGTATTTT.

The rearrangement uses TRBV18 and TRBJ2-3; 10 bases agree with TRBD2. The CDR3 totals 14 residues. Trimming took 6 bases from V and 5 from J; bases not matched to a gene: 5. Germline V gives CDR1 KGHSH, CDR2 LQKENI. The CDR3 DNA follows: TGTGCCAGCTCGCTAGCGGGAGAGATAGATACGCAGTATTTT. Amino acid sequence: CASSLAGEIDTQYF.

CDR3 protein: CASSPLQGHNSPLHF. The CDR3 region has the DNA TGTGCCAGCTCACCATTGCAGGGACATAATTCACCCCTCCACTTT. The chain couples TRBV18 to TRBJ1-6; weak D call: TRBD1 (5 bases). V lost 2 bases and J lost 5, with 10 bases in between. The CDR3 has 15 amino acids. Germline CDR1 and CDR2: KGHSH and LQKENI.

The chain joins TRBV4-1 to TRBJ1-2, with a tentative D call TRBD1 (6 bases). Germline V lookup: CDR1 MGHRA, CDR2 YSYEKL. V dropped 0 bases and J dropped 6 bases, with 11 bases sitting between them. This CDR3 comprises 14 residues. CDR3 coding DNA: TGCGCCAGCAGCCAAGATCGGGGGGCAGATGGCTACACCTTC. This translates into CASSQDRGADGYTF.

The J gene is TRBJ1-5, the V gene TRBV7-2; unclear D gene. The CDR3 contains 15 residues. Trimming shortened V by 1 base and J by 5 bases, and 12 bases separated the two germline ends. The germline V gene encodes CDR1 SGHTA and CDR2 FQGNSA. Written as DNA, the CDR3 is TGTGCCAGCAGCTTAGAGGTTGGGTATTATCAGCCCCAGCATTTT. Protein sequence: CASSLEVGYYQPQHF. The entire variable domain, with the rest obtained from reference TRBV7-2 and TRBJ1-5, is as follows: GAGVSQSPSNKVTEKGKDVELRCDPISGHTALYWYRQSLGQGLEFLIYFQGNSAPDKSGLPSDRFSAERTGGSVSTLTIQRTQQEDSAVYLCASSLEVGYYQPQHFGDGTRLSIL.

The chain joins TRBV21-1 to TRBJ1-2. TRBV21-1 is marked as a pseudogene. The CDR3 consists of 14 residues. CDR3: CASSKDRLYYGYTF. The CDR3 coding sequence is TGTGCCAGCAGCAAGGATAGATTGTACTATGGCTACACCTTC.

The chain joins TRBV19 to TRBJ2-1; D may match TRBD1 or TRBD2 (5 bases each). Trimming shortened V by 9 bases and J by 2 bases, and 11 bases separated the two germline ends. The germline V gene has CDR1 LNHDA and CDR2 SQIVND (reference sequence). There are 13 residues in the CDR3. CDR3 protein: CASGTETYNEQFF. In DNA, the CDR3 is TGTGCCAGCGGGACCGAGACCTACAATGAGCAGTTCTTC.

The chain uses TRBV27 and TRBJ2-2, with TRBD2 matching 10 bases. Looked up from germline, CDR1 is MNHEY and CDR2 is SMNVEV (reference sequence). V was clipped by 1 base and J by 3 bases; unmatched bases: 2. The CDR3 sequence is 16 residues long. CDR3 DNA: TGTGCCAGCAGTTTATTTGGACTAGCGGACACCGGGGAGCTGTTTTTT. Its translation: CASSLFGLADTGELFF.

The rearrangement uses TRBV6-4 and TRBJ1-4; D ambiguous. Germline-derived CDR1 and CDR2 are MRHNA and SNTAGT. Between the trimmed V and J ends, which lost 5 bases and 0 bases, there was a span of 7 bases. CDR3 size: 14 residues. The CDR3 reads CASSPTPTNEKLFF. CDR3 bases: TGTGCCAGCAGTCCGACGCCAACTAATGAAAAACTGTTTTTT.